These 20 T cell receptor beta chains came from one sample sequenced in a study of Ad26.COV2.S vaccination and SARS-CoV-2 variants. TCRdb's copy holds only in-frame clones and misses some; the assay was immunoSEQ multiplex PCR. Of around 350,000 clones in the sample, roughly 94% are singletons; the top ten hold roughly 3.9%. The source was peripheral blood, collected after recovery from COVID-19. These receptors were obtained from a human donor who had recovered from COVID-19.

The CDR3 protein is CASSLGLPLLSGNTIYF. For the CDR3, the DNA is TGTGCCAGCAGCTTGGGCCTACCACTTCTCTCTGGAAACACCATATATTTT. The chain employs TRBV11-2 and TRBJ1-3; D unresolved. Looked up from germline, CDR1 is SGHAT and CDR2 is FQNNGV. The CDR3 extends over 17 amino acids. V shed 3 bases and J shed 0 bases, with 15 bases lying between them.

This chain's CDR3 is CASSYSPPGGTEAFF. As DNA, the CDR3 is TGTGCCAGCAGTTACTCACCCCCTGGGGGCACTGAAGCTTTCTTT. The V and J genes are TRBV6-2 or TRBV6-3 and TRBJ1-1; maybe TRBD1 (5 bases). CDR3 length equals 15 residues. Between the trimmed V and J ends, which lost 0 bases and 4 bases, there was a span of 12 bases. Germline values: CDR1 MNHEY, CDR2 SVGEGT.

V usage is TRBV5-1 and J usage is TRBJ2-2; 7 bases fit TRBD1. V shed 0 bases and J 3 bases; nucleotides not matched to a gene: 2. The CDR3 covers 15 residues. CDR1 is SGHRS and CDR2 is YFSETQ in the germline V gene. This CDR3 is CASSLDDRDTGELFF. The CDR3 bases are TGCGCCAGCAGCTTGGACGACAGGGACACCGGGGAGCTGTTTTTT.

The chain has TRBV10-3 and TRBJ1-2; no firm D call. The CDR3 spans 14 residues. Germline CDR1 reads ENHRY; CDR2 reads SYGVKD. V was cut by 6 bases and J by 1 base, with 12 bases left in between. The CDR3 here is CAISPRFHNYGYTF. The DNA for the CDR3 is TGTGCCATCAGCCCCCGGTTCCATAACTATGGCTACACCTTC.

The genes are TRBV6-5 and TRBJ1-6; D perhaps matches TRBD1 (5 bases). The CDR3 sequence is 14 residues long. The V end was cut by 0 bases, the J end by 10 bases, with 10 bases between. The germline V gene encodes CDR1 MNHEY and CDR2 SVGAGI. CDR3 DNA sequence: TGTGCCAGCAGTTACTCGGGGGGTTCCTCACCCCTCCACTTT. Amino acid sequence: CASSYSGGSSPLHF.

The chain couples TRBV5-1 to TRBJ1-2; 8 nucleotides agree with TRBD1. The CDR3 spans 14 residues. V lost 3 bases and J lost 0; bases outside the gene matches: 1. In germline, CDR1 is SGHRS, CDR2 YFSETQ. This CDR3 reads CASSWTGTNYGYTF. CDR3 sequence (DNA): TGCGCCAGCAGCTGGACAGGGACTAACTATGGCTACACCTTC.

This sequence joins TRBV10-2 and TRBJ2-1; no clear D. Trimming left V 8 bases short and J 5 bases short, with 10 bases between. CDR1 and CDR2 from the germline V gene are WSHSY and SAAADI. CDR3 length: 12 residues. The CDR3 is CASGVGNNEQFF. In nucleotides, the CDR3 is TGCGCCAGCGGAGTAGGGAACAATGAGCAGTTCTTC.

This clone was recorded once. This chain joins TRBV12-3 or TRBV12-4 and TRBJ2-2; D unresolved. This CDR3 contains 13 residues. V lost 2 bases and J lost 5, with 6 bases in between. CDR3 residues: CASSLRRTGELFF. The CDR3 coding sequence is TGTGCCAGCAGTTTACGCAGGACCGGGGAGCTGTTTTTT.

V is TRBV6-1 and J is TRBJ1-3; possible D gene TRBD1, 6 bases. Germline V gives CDR1 MNHNS, CDR2 SASEGT. This CDR3 is built from 14 residues. V was pared by 3 bases and J by 8 bases, with 14 bases between. CDR3 sequence reads: CASSEAGGQDTIYF. CDR3 nucleotides: TGTGCCAGCAGTGAGGCCGGGGGCCAGGACACCATATATTTT.

The chain recombines TRBV19 with TRBJ1-5; D might be TRBD1 (6 bases). The CDR3 extends over 15 amino acids. V shed 0 bases and J shed 4 bases, with 10 bases lying between them. Germline values: CDR1 LNHDA, CDR2 SQIVND (reference sequence). CDR3 nucleotide sequence: TGTGCCAGTAGTATAGATACAGGGAAAAATCAGCCCCAGCATTTT. It encodes CASSIDTGKNQPQHF.

CDR3 residues: CASSQEGGMDIQYF. The CDR3 DNA reads TGTGCCAGCAGCCAAGAGGGGGGCATGGACATTCAGTACTTC. The chain is built from TRBV3-1 (or the pseudogene TRBV3-2) and TRBJ2-4; TRBD1 or TRBD2 may be the D gene (6 bases each). CDR1 LGHDT and CDR2 YNNKEL come from the germline V gene (reference sequence). The CDR3 extends over 14 amino acids. V was cut by 0 bases and J by 8 bases, with 11 bases left in between.

The rearrangement joins TRBV29-1 to TRBJ1-4; 8 nucleotides agree with TRBD1. This CDR3 is built from 14 residues. With 3 bases clipped from V and 7 bases from J, the junction kept 7 bases outside the gene matches. CDR1 is SQVTM, CDR2 ANQGSEA, per germline. This CDR3 reads CSVDRTGLGEKLFF. For the CDR3, the DNA is TGCAGCGTTGACCGGACAGGGTTAGGTGAAAAACTGTTTTTT.

This chain uses TRBV10-3 with TRBJ1-2; D ambiguous. The ends were cut back, 2 bases at V and 2 bases at J, with 9 bases in the middle. The CDR3 is 14 residues long. From germline, CDR1 is ENHRY and CDR2 SYGVKD. The CDR3 DNA reads as TGTGCCATCAGTGAGGGTAGAGGCAACTATGGCTACACCTTC. It translates to CAISEGRGNYGYTF.

The J gene is TRBJ1-1, the V gene TRBV7-3, with TRBD1 as a possible D gene (5 bases). Trimming pared 5 bases from V and 1 base from J, leaving 8 bases between. The CDR3 covers 13 residues. Germline V gene sequence: CDR1 SGHTA, CDR2 FQGTGA. CDR3 DNA sequence: TGTGCCAGCAGCGCCGGGGGGAACACTGAAGCTTTCTTT. Translated, it gives CASSAGGNTEAFF. Supplemented by reference TRBV7-3 and TRBJ1-1, the full variable domain reads GAGVSQTPSNKVTEKGKYVELRCDPISGHTALYWYRQSLGQGPEFLIYFQGTGAADDSGLPNDRFFAVRPEGSVSTLKIQRTERGDSAVYLCASSAGGNTEAFFGQGTRLTVV.

V and J are TRBV19 and TRBJ1-1; maybe TRBD1 (6 bases). Germline CDR1 is LNHDA and CDR2 is SQIVND (reference sequence). V was trimmed by 1 base and J by 7 bases, leaving 16 bases between them. This CDR3 is 15 amino acids long. The CDR3 nucleotides read TGTGCCAGTAGTATAGGGGGGGGCAGGGTCCATGAAGCTTTCTTT. The encoded protein is CASSIGGGRVHEAFF.

The rearrangement joins TRBV7-9 to TRBJ1-1, with a tentative D call TRBD1 (6 bases). Germline CDR1 reads SEHNR; CDR2 reads FQNEAQ (reference sequence). Trimming stripped 5 bases from V and 10 bases from J, with 20 bases between. This CDR3 is 14 amino acids long. The CDR3 nucleotides are TGTGCCAGCAGCCCCAGATCACAGGGAAGGGGAGCTTTCTTT. This encodes CASSPRSQGRGAFF.

The rearrangement uses TRBV19 and TRBJ2-1, with 12 bases lining up with TRBD1. The CDR3 spans 14 residues. Germline CDR1 and CDR2: LNHDA and SQIVND (reference sequence). CDR3 region: CANPRDRGPGEQFF. CDR3 coding DNA: TGTGCTAACCCTAGGGACAGGGGGCCTGGTGAGCAGTTCTTC. Using reference TRBV19 and TRBJ2-1 for the parts outside the CDR3, the full variable domain is DGGITQSPKYLFRKEGQNVTLSCEQNLNHDAMYWYRQDPGQGLRLIYYSQIVNDFQKGDIAEGYSVSREKKESFPLTVTSAQKNPTAFYLCANPRDRGPGEQFFGPGTRLTVL.

The V call is TRBV24-1, the J call TRBJ2-5; 10 nucleotides line up with TRBD1. In germline, CDR1 is KGHDR, CDR2 SFDVKD. V shed 5 bases, J shed 1 base, and the junction held 6 bases outside the gene matches. The CDR3 has 16 residues. DNA of the CDR3: TGTGCCACCAGTGCGGGGACAGGGGACCCCCAAGAGACCCAGTACTTC. This codes for CATSAGTGDPQETQYF.

This clone was detected once. V is TRBV7-6 and J is TRBJ1-5, with D possibly TRBD1 on 6 matching bases. CDR1 is SGHVS and CDR2 is FNYEAQ in the germline V gene. The CDR3 totals 14 residues. Trimming removed 2 bases from V and 4 bases from J, with 9 bases in between. The CDR3 DNA is TGTGCCAGCAGCTTATACCAGGGGAATCAGCCCCAGCATTTT. This codes for CASSLYQGNQPQHF.

V usage is TRBV4-1 and J usage is TRBJ1-2; D remains ambiguous. This CDR3 has 16 amino acids. Deletions cut 1 base from V and 2 bases from J, with 14 bases between. Germline V gene lookup returns CDR1 MGHRA and CDR2 YSYEKL. CDR3 bases: TGCGCCAGCAGCCAAGTAGGAGGCAGGAGGAACTATGGCTACACCTTC. Protein: CASSQVGGRRNYGYTF.